This T cell receptor beta chain was captured by sequencing in a study of T cell changes during pregnancy in multiple sclerosis. Generated by immunoSEQ multiplex PCR, the TCRdb table keeps only in-frame clones and is missing some. Of roughly 93,000 clones detected, roughly 92% appear once; the ten largest clones hold approximately 2%. V was pared by 2 bases and J by 9 bases, with 15 bases between. Germline V gene lookup returns CDR1 SGDLS and CDR2 YYNGEE. The CDR3 has 14 residues. The sequencing here drew on peripheral blood, taken after pregnancy. The sequence was collected from a female donor with multiple sclerosis, enrolled in a pregnancy study. The rearrangement uses TRBV9 and TRBJ1-5, with a tentative D call TRBD1 (6 bases). The CDR3: CASSVDSFVGPQHF. The CDR3 nucleotides are TGTGCCAGCAGCGTGGACAGTTTCGTTGGGCCCCAGCATTTT.